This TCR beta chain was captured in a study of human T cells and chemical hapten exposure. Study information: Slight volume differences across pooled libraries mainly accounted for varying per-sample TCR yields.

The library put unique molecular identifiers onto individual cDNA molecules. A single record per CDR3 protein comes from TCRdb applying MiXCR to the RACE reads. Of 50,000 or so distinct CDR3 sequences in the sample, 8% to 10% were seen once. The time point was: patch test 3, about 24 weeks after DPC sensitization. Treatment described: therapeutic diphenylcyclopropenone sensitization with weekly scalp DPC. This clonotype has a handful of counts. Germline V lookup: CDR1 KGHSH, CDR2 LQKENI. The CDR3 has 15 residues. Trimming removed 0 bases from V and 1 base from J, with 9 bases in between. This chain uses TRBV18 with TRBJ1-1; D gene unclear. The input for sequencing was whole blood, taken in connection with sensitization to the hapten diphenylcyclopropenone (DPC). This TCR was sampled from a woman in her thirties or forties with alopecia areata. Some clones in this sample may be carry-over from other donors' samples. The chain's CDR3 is CASSPPIGSNTEAFF. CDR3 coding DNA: TGTGCCAGCTCACCACCTATAGGATCGAACACTGAAGCTTTCTTT.